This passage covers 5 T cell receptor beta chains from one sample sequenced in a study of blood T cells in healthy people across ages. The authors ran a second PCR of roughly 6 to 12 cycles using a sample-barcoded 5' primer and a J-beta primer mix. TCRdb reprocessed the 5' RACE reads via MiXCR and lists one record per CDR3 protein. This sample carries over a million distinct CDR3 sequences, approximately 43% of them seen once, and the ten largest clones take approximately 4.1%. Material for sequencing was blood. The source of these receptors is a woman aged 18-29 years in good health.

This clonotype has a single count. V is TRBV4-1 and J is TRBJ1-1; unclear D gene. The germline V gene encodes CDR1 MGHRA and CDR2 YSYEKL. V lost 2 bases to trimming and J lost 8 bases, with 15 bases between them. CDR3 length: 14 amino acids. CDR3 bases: TGCGCCAGCAGCCAATCGTCCCCGGGGTACGAAGCTTTCTTT. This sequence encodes CASSQSSPGYEAFF.

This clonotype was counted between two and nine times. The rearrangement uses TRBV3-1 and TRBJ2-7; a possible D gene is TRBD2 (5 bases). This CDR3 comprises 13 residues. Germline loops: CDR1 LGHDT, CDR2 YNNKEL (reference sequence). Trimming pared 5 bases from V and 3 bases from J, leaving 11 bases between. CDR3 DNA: TGTGCCAGCAGCTCCCCAGCGGTCTACGAGCAGTACTTC. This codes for CASSSPAVYEQYF.

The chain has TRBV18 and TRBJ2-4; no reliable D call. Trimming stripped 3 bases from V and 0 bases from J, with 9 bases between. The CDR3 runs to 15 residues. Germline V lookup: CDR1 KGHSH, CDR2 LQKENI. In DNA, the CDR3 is TGTGCCAGCTCACCGTGGAGCCTAGCCAAAAACATTCAGTACTTC. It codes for CASSPWSLAKNIQYF.

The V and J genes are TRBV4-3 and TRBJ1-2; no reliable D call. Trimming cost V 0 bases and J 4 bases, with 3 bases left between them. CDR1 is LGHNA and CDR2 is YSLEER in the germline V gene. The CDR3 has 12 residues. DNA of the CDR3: TGCGCCAGCAGCCAAGAATGCTATGGCTACACCTTC. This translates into CASSQECYGYTF.

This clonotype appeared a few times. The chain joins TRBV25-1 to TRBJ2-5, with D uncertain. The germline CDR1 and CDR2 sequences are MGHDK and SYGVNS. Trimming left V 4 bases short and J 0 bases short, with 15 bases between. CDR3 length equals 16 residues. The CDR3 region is CASSAPRIGDQETQYF. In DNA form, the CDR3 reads TGTGCCAGCAGTGCCCCTAGAATTGGGGACCAAGAGACCCAGTACTTC.